A single sample is the source of the 22 T cell receptor beta chains below, sequenced in a study of shared clonotypes between healthy human individuals (dated by TCRdb to about 2020). Library creation used the immunoSEQ multiplex PCR assay. This is the immuneACCESS table as TCRdb keeps it, with only in-frame sequences that have V and J called. A part of the clones is gone; compared with another copy, unresolved V genes explain less than half, and the rest is unexplained. In all, the sample holds 190,000 or so clones, and 65% to 80% of those were seen once. The ten largest clones capture around 9.3% of the sample. Sequenced: memory CD4+ T cells sorted from blood. The sample's cell subset or site label is to be understood as: CD45RA-negative fraction. These receptors were taken from a man aged 25 to 45 in good health.

The J gene is TRBJ2-5, the V gene TRBV11-2; D uncertain. V lost 1 base, J lost 3 bases, and 12 bases lay in between. This CDR3 has 15 residues. Germline CDR1 and CDR2: SGHAT and FQNNGV. CDR3 bases: TGTGCCAGCAGCTTAGCCCCTGGCAGAAAAGAGACCCAGTACTTC. It encodes CASSLAPGRKETQYF.

The gene calls are TRBV7-3 and TRBJ2-2; D call uncertain. Germline lookup yields CDR1 SGHTA and CDR2 FQGTGA. The V gene lost 0 bases and the J gene lost 3 bases, with 5 bases spanning the gap. This CDR3 comprises 14 residues. The CDR3 DNA follows: TGTGCCAGCAGCTTAACGTTCGACACCGGGGAGCTGTTTTTT. It encodes CASSLTFDTGELFF.

This clone was observed a few times. J is TRBJ2-5 and V is TRBV18, with D tentatively TRBD2 (6 bases). Per the germline V gene, CDR1 is KGHSH and CDR2 is LQKENI. The CDR3 runs to 15 residues. V lost 6 bases and J 3 bases, leaving 17 bases between the germline ends. The CDR3 region is CASSQELRGKETQYF. Written as DNA, the CDR3 is TGTGCCAGCTCCCAAGAACTCCGGGGGAAAGAGACCCAGTACTTC.

The CDR3 loop is CASSQDPDHSGEETQYF. The CDR3 bases are TGTGCCAGCAGCCAAGATCCGGACCATAGCGGGGAAGAGACCCAGTACTTC. The genes are TRBV4-2 and TRBJ2-5; 8 bases are a match to TRBD2. This CDR3 contains 17 residues. CDR1 LGHNA and CDR2 YNFKEQ come from the germline V gene. V dropped 0 bases and J dropped 3; count of bases not matched to a gene: 9.

The chain recombines TRBV7-3 with TRBJ2-5, with 8 bases lining up with TRBD2. The CDR3 covers 13 residues. Germline CDR1 is SGHTA and CDR2 is FQGTGA. J lost 1 base, V lost 5 bases, and 0 bases had no gene match. The CDR3 loop reads CASSRGGQETQYF. CDR3 in DNA: TGTGCCAGCAGCCGGGGGGGCCAAGAGACCCAGTACTTC.

This sequence joins TRBV5-1 and TRBJ2-3, with TRBD2 identical over 12 bases. V shed 0 bases, J shed 7 bases, and the junction held 9 bases outside the gene matches. The CDR3 length is 17 residues. The V gene's germline CDR1 is SGHRS and CDR2 YFSETQ. CDR3 bases: TGCGCCAGCAGCTTGGAGGCTAGCGGGAGGGCCCTGAATACGCAGTATTTT. This translates into CASSLEASGRALNTQYF.

V and J are TRBV4-3 and TRBJ2-7; tentative D call: TRBD2 (5 bases). Germline CDR1 reads LGHNA; CDR2 reads YSLEER. Trimming removed 1 base at V and 2 bases at J, with 12 bases between. The length of the CDR3 is 15 residues. Written as DNA, the CDR3 is TGCGCCAGCAGCCAAGCCGTAGCGCCTACCTACGAGCAGTACTTC. It translates to CASSQAVAPTYEQYF.

The chain employs TRBV6-1 and TRBJ1-2, with 11 nucleotides matching TRBD1. The CDR3 contains 15 residues. Germline V gene sequence: CDR1 MNHNS, CDR2 SASEGT. The ends lost 4 bases at V and 5 bases at J; junction bases unmatched: 6. The CDR3: CASSVAGQGGYGYTF. The CDR3 nucleotides read TGTGCCAGCAGTGTAGCGGGACAGGGGGGATATGGCTACACCTTC.

DNA for the CDR3: TGTGCCAGTAGTGTGACAGGGGGGGACTACGAGCAGTACTTC. Translation: CASSVTGGDYEQYF. The V and J genes are TRBV19 and TRBJ2-7; TRBD1 aligns across 9 bases. The ends lost 5 bases at V and 3 bases at J; junction bases unmatched: 5. The CDR3 has 14 amino acids. Germline CDR1 and CDR2: LNHDA and SQIVND (reference sequence).

The chain combines TRBV6-1 with TRBJ1-1; D remains unclear. Trimming removed 4 bases at V and 11 bases at J, with 14 bases between. The CDR3 covers 12 residues. Germline CDR1 reads MNHNS; CDR2 reads SASEGT. CDR3 in DNA: TGTGCCAGCAGTGTCCCCGGGCCAAGGGCTTTCTTT. Translation: CASSVPGPRAFF.

The V and J genes are TRBV28 and TRBJ2-7; perhaps TRBD2 as D (6 bases). Trimming took 6 bases from V and 2 from J, leaving 17 bases between them. CDR1 is MDHEN and CDR2 is SYDVKM in the germline V gene. This CDR3 has 15 residues. As DNA, the CDR3 is TGTGCCAGCAGACCCGGGACTGCCGGTCCCTACGAGCAGTACTTC. Its translation: CASRPGTAGPYEQYF.

At least ten counts were recorded for this clone. The CDR3 is CASMASGMWEQYF. DNA for the CDR3: TGTGCCAGTATGGCTAGCGGCATGTGGGAGCAGTACTTC. The chain employs TRBV19 and TRBJ2-7, with 7 bases lining up with TRBD2. This CDR3 region has 13 residues. The junction had 10 bases not matched to a gene; V was cut back by 7 bases and J by 7 bases. Germline CDR1 is LNHDA and CDR2 is SQIVND (reference sequence).

The chain combines TRBV7-2 with TRBJ2-2, with D perhaps TRBD2 (5 bases). Germline V gene lookup returns CDR1 SGHTA and CDR2 FQGNSA. Trimming left V 2 bases short and J 4 bases short, with 11 bases between. The CDR3 is 15 amino acids. The CDR3 loop is CASSLRPRGTGELFF. Written as DNA, the CDR3 is TGTGCCAGCAGCTTAAGGCCCCGGGGCACCGGGGAGCTGTTTTTT.

The V call is TRBV7-2, the J call TRBJ2-1, with TRBD2 as a possible D gene (5 bases). There are 14 residues in the CDR3. Germline lookup yields CDR1 SGHTA and CDR2 FQGNSA. V lost 5 bases and J lost 10, with 18 bases in between. CDR3 nucleotides: TGTGCCAGCAGCCTTCTGGGTAGCGTTCGCGAGCAGTTCTTC. It encodes CASSLLGSVREQFF.

J is TRBJ1-4 and V is TRBV9; D remains ambiguous. The CDR3 is 14 amino acids. Trimming removed 4 bases from V and 4 bases from J, with 11 bases in between. Germline values: CDR1 SGDLS, CDR2 YYNGEE. The CDR3 loop is CASSPDPFNEKLFF. CDR3 in DNA: TGTGCCAGCAGCCCGGACCCGTTTAATGAAAAACTGTTTTTT. Based on the CDR3 plus reference TRBV9 and TRBJ1-4, the full variable domain is DSGVTQTPKHLITATGQRVTLRCSPRSGDLSVYWYQQSLDQGLQFLIQYYNGEERAKGNILERFSAQQFPDLHSELNLSSLELGDSALYFCASSPDPFNEKLFFGSGTQLSVL.

This clone was seen only a few times. V usage is TRBV28 and J usage is TRBJ2-2; 8 bases fit TRBD2. After removal of 3 bases from V and 0 bases from J, the junction contained 6 bases not matched to a gene. CDR1 is MDHEN and CDR2 is SYDVKM in the germline V gene. The CDR3 has 17 amino acids. The CDR3 region has the DNA TGTGCCAGCAGTTTGAGCGTGGGACTAGCGAACACCGGGGAGCTGTTTTTT. Amino acids: CASSLSVGLANTGELFF.

The V gene is TRBV9, the J gene TRBJ2-5, with D perhaps TRBD1 (5 bases). Per germline, CDR1 SGDLS and CDR2 YYNGEE. The CDR3 is 15 residues long. V lost 0 bases and J 5 bases, leaving 14 bases between the germline ends. The CDR3 loop is CASSVASGFGETQYF. For the CDR3, the DNA is TGTGCCAGCAGCGTAGCTTCAGGGTTCGGGGAGACCCAGTACTTC. Combining the CDR3 with reference TRBV9 and TRBJ2-5 gives the whole variable domain DSGVTQTPKHLITATGQRVTLRCSPRSGDLSVYWYQQSLDQGLQFLIQYYNGEERAKGNILERFSAQQFPDLHSELNLSSLELGDSALYFCASSVASGFGETQYFGPGTRLLVL.

V gene TRBV19 combines with J gene TRBJ1-2; 9 nucleotides match TRBD1. The ends lost 6 bases at V and 5 bases at J; junction bases unmatched: 7. Per the germline V gene, CDR1 is LNHDA and CDR2 is SQIVND (reference sequence). This CDR3 has 14 amino acids. The CDR3 DNA reads TGTGCCAGTAGGGCACCGGGACAGGGATATGGCTACACCTTC. Its protein product is CASRAPGQGYGYTF.

J is TRBJ2-5 and V is TRBV5-6; 7 bases map to TRBD1. Unmatched junction bases numbered 14, after V lost 4 bases and J lost 5 bases. The CDR3 contains 16 residues. CDR1 and CDR2 (germline): SGHDT, YYEEEE. The DNA of the CDR3 is TGTGCCAGCAGCGAGGAAGCGACAGGGATTGAGGAGACCCAGTACTTC. The encoded protein is CASSEEATGIEETQYF.

Turning to this clone: The junction departs from germline at one end; a sequencing error may be responsible. The CDR3 is CSVEGSKNF. CDR3 bases: TGCAGCGTTGAAGGGAGTAAAAACTTC. V is TRBV29-1 and J is TRBJ2-7, with D hard to call. This CDR3 is 9 amino acids long. Germline assignment: CDR1 SQVTM and CDR2 ANQGSEA.

This sequence joins TRBV7-7 and TRBJ2-2, with 8 nucleotides matching TRBD2. The CDR3 totals 16 residues. The junction had 6 bases not matched to a gene; V was cut back by 6 bases and J by 0 bases. From germline, CDR1 is SSHAT and CDR2 FNYEAQ (reference sequence). As DNA, the CDR3 is TGTGCCAGCAGTCTCACTAGCGGAGCGAACACCGGGGAGCTGTTTTTT. Translated: CASSLTSGANTGELFF.

The gene calls are TRBV5-5 and TRBJ2-5, with D maybe TRBD1 (6 bases). Looked up from germline, CDR1 is SGHKS and CDR2 is YYEKEE (reference sequence). The CDR3 length is 14 residues. V was trimmed by 0 bases and J by 2 bases, leaving 8 bases between them. Written as DNA, the CDR3 is TGTGCCAGCAGCTTGGTAAGGGGGCAAGAGACCCAGTACTTC. It codes for CASSLVRGQETQYF. Combining the CDR3 with reference TRBV5-5 and TRBJ2-5 gives the whole variable domain DAGVTQSPTHLIKTRGQQVTLRCSPISGHKSVSWYQQVLGQGPQFIFQYYEKEERGRGNFPDRFSARQFPNYSSELNVNALLLGDSALYLCASSLVRGQETQYFGPGTRLLVL.